This TCR beta chain is from a study of blood T cell repertoires in COVID-19. With V trimmed by 7 bases and J by 5 bases, 13 bases remained unmatched. From germline, CDR1 is KGHDR and CDR2 SFDVKD. CDR3 length: 16 amino acids. This clone was counted once. The protocol was immunoSEQ multiplex PCR, while the TCRdb copy is restricted to in-frame clones and leaves out a portion. The table has 52,000 or so clones, 78% seen once. The TCR was taken from a human donor in a cohort sampled during active COVID-19. V gene TRBV24-1 combines with J gene TRBJ2-5, with 9 bases that match TRBD2. Specimen: peripheral blood. In nucleotides, the CDR3 is TGTGCCACCAGCCCGCTTGCGGGGGGGGGCCCGGAGACCCAGTACTTC. Protein sequence: CATSPLAGGGPETQYF.